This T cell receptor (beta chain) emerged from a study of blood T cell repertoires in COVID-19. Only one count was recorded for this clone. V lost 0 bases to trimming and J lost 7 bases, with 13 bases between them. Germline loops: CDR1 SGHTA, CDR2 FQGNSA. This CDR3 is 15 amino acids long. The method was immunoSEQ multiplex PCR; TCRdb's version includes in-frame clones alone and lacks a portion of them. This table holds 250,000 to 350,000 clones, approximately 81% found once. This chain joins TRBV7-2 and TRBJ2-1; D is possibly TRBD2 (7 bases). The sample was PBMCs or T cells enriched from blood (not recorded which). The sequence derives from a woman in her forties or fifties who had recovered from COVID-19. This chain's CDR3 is CASSLAGGRGNEQFF. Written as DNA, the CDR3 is TGTGCCAGCAGCTTAGCAGGGGGGAGGGGGAATGAGCAGTTCTTC.